Following are 10 T cell receptor beta chains from one sample sequenced in a study of blood T cell repertoires in COVID-19. Measured with immunoSEQ multiplex PCR; TCRdb has only the in-frame clones, and not every one. This table holds 75,000 to 80,000 clones, roughly 88% found once. The sequenced material came from peripheral blood. Every receptor here comes from a human donor in a cohort sampled during active COVID-19.

V is TRBV19 and J is TRBJ2-3; TRBD2 agrees at 9 bases. The CDR3 sequence is 16 residues long. Germline V gene sequence: CDR1 LNHDA, CDR2 SQIVND (reference sequence). The V segment lost 5 bases and the J segment 3 bases; nucleotides outside the gene matches: 9. CDR3 sequence: CASSPQPLAGTDTQYF. CDR3 coding DNA: TGTGCCAGTAGTCCGCAACCGCTAGCGGGGACAGATACGCAGTATTTT.

This rearrangement joins TRBV3-1 (or the pseudogene TRBV3-2) to TRBJ2-1, with 7 bases lining up with TRBD1. Trimming took 3 bases from V and 4 from J; bases not matched to a gene: 6. Germline CDR1 and CDR2: LGHDT and YNNKEL (reference sequence). The CDR3 is 15 residues long. The CDR3 DNA reads as TGTGCCAGCAGCCACCGAGGGACAGCTTACAATGAGCAGTTCTTC. Encoded protein: CASSHRGTAYNEQFF.

The gene calls are TRBV7-9 and TRBJ1-3; no definite D call. Germline V gives CDR1 SEHNR, CDR2 FQNEAQ (reference sequence). The CDR3 extends over 15 amino acids. V shed 8 bases and J shed 1 base, with 15 bases lying between them. As DNA, the CDR3 is TGTGCCAGCCAAAGGGAGGCCGAATCTGGAAACACCATATATTTT. Translating it yields CASQREAESGNTIYF.

The genes are TRBV2 and TRBJ2-2; D might be TRBD1 (5 bases). The V gene's germline CDR1 is SNHLY and CDR2 FYNNEI. V lost 4 bases and J 9 bases, leaving 21 bases between the germline ends. The CDR3 is 16 amino acids. CDR3: CASSGQPSMEHRELFF. The CDR3 DNA reads as TGTGCCAGCAGTGGACAGCCTTCGATGGAGCACCGGGAGCTGTTTTTT.

The rearrangement joins TRBV6-5 to TRBJ1-2; TRBD1 aligns across 9 bases. CDR3 size: 13 residues. With 5 bases clipped from V and 7 bases from J, the junction kept 5 bases outside the gene matches. Germline CDR1 is MNHEY and CDR2 is SVGAGI. The CDR3: CASSRDRARGYTF. For the CDR3, the DNA is TGTGCCAGCAGTCGGGACAGGGCGCGTGGCTACACCTTC.

The V call is TRBV4-2, the J call TRBJ1-1; no definite D call. The CDR3 is 19 residues long. Germline V gene sequence: CDR1 LGHNA, CDR2 YNFKEQ. Trimming pared 1 base from V and 5 bases from J, leaving 26 bases between. CDR3 in amino acids: CASSQGALLAARGRTEAFF. In DNA form, the CDR3 reads TGTGCCAGCAGCCAAGGGGCTCTTTTGGCAGCTCGTGGTAGAACTGAAGCTTTCTTT.

The table lists this clone with a few counts. V gene TRBV20-1 combines with J gene TRBJ1-2; 9 bases are a match to TRBD1. After removal of 3 bases from V and 3 bases from J, the junction contained 8 bases not matched to a gene. This CDR3 is 15 amino acids long. CDR1 DFQATT and CDR2 SNEGSKA come from the germline V gene (reference sequence). The CDR3 is CSASGRGTGYYGYTF. The DNA of the CDR3 is TGCAGTGCTAGTGGGCGCGGGACAGGGTACTATGGCTACACCTTC.

V gene TRBV2 combines with J gene TRBJ2-1; 8 bases fit TRBD1. CDR1 is SNHLY, CDR2 FYNNEI, per germline. The J segment lost 4 bases and the V segment lost 5 bases, leaving 4 bases of the junction unmatched. CDR3 length: 14 amino acids. The DNA of the CDR3 is TGTGCCAGCAGTACCAGGGGGCTATACAATGAGCAGTTCTTC. It yields the protein CASSTRGLYNEQFF.

This chain connects TRBV9 to TRBJ2-3, with D perhaps matching TRBD1 (6 bases). Germline V CDR1 and CDR2: SGDLS, YYNGEE. The CDR3 totals 16 residues. With 3 bases removed from V and 2 bases from J, the gap between germline ends came to 16 bases. The CDR3 DNA reads as TGTGCCAGCAGCGCACCTGGTGGGGGCCCCACAGATACGCAGTATTTT. As protein: CASSAPGGGPTDTQYF.

The J gene is TRBJ2-1, the V gene TRBV13; 7 bases map to TRBD1. The CDR3 runs to 14 residues. V lost 3 bases, J lost 5 bases, and 4 bases stayed unmatched. Per the germline V gene, CDR1 is PRHDT and CDR2 is FYEKMQ (reference sequence). The CDR3 spells CASSLGQPHNEQFF. CDR3 nucleotides: TGTGCCAGCAGCTTGGGACAGCCTCACAATGAGCAGTTCTTC.